Below are 14 T cell receptor beta chains sequenced from a single sample in a study of T cell changes during pregnancy in multiple sclerosis. This table comes from immunoSEQ multiplex PCR, and its TCRdb copy is limited to in-frame clones, with some not included. There are more than 80,000 clones in the sample; under 95% occur only once, and 1.5% to 2% lies in the top ten. Sequencing was performed on peripheral blood, taken after pregnancy. These receptor sequences come from a female donor with multiple sclerosis, enrolled in a pregnancy study.

In this sample, this clone turned up once. The CDR3 DNA reads TGTGCCAGCAGCTTGGTAGGGGGCGTTGAGGCTTTCTTT. Translated: CASSLVGGVEAFF. V usage is TRBV5-4 and J usage is TRBJ1-1, with TRBD1 identical over 7 bases. The CDR3 is made up of 13 amino acids. Germline values: CDR1 SGHNT, CDR2 YYREEE (reference sequence). V gave up 0 bases and J gave up 11 bases; unmatched junction bases: 7.

V gene TRBV30 combines with J gene TRBJ2-7; 8 nucleotides line up with TRBD2. J gave up 7 bases and V 3 bases, and 14 bases lay outside the gene matches. This CDR3 region has 15 residues. CDR1 and CDR2 from the germline V gene are GTSNPN and SVGIG (reference sequence). The CDR3: CAWSPGLAGPGEQYF. As DNA, the CDR3 is TGTGCCTGGAGCCCTGGACTAGCCGGACCGGGGGAGCAGTACTTC.

The V gene is TRBV7-9, the J gene TRBJ1-1, with D possibly being TRBD1 (6 bases). CDR3 length: 13 amino acids. The V gene's germline CDR1 is SEHNR and CDR2 FQNEAQ (reference sequence). Trimming took 9 bases from V and 3 from J, leaving 14 bases between them. CDR3 loop: CASTDTGYTEAFF. CDR3 in DNA: TGTGCCAGTACTGATACAGGGTACACTGAAGCTTTCTTT.

The rearrangement joins TRBV7-9 to TRBJ1-1; TRBD1 matches at 8 bases. This CDR3 contains 16 residues. The ends lost 2 bases at V and 2 bases at J; junction bases unmatched: 7. In germline, CDR1 is SEHNR, CDR2 FQNEAQ (reference sequence). The CDR3 nucleotides read TGTGCCAGCAGCTTAAGGCTCGGGACAGGAAACACTGAAGCTTTCTTT. It is translated as CASSLRLGTGNTEAFF.

The DNA for the CDR3 is TGCAGCCCCGCCCCCCTAAACGCTGGCTACACCTTC. Translated, it gives CSPAPLNAGYTF. This rearrangement joins TRBV29-1 to TRBJ1-2, with D uncertain. The CDR3 is 12 residues long. V lost 8 bases to trimming and J lost 7 bases, with 17 bases between them. The germline V gene has CDR1 SQVTM and CDR2 ANQGSEA.

The chain employs TRBV9 and TRBJ2-3, with a tentative D call TRBD2 (6 bases). The CDR3 runs to 16 residues. Germline V lookup: CDR1 SGDLS, CDR2 YYNGEE. V shed 0 bases and J shed 0 bases, with 11 bases lying between them. This chain's CDR3 is CASSVGTGLSTDTQYF. The CDR3 DNA reads as TGTGCCAGCAGCGTAGGTACGGGACTTAGCACAGATACGCAGTATTTT. Variable domain in full (rest from reference TRBV9 and TRBJ2-3): DSGVTQTPKHLITATGQRVTLRCSPRSGDLSVYWYQQSLDQGLQFLIQYYNGEERAKGNILERFSAQQFPDLHSELNLSSLELGDSALYFCASSVGTGLSTDTQYFGPGTRLTVL.

J is TRBJ2-7 and V is TRBV25-1; TRBD1 might be the D (6 bases). Germline V lookup: CDR1 MGHDK, CDR2 SYGVNS. This CDR3 has 13 residues. The V and J ends lost 1 base and 6 bases respectively, with 10 bases between them. The chain's CDR3 is CASSESDRTEQYF. The CDR3 DNA follows: TGTGCCAGCAGTGAATCGGACAGAACCGAGCAGTACTTC.

This clone was seen a single time. The gene calls are TRBV13 and TRBJ2-7, with a possible D match to TRBD2 (6 bases). Germline lookup yields CDR1 PRHDT and CDR2 FYEKMQ (reference sequence). CDR3 length: 16 amino acids. The germline V and J ends were trimmed by 5 bases and 0 bases, with 17 bases remaining between them. Written as DNA, the CDR3 is TGTGCCAGCAGCCAAATAACCAGCGGGTACTCCTACGAGCAGTACTTC. Translation gives CASSQITSGYSYEQYF.

This chain connects TRBV7-9 to TRBJ1-1; D call uncertain. The CDR3 consists of 15 residues. Germline V gene sequence: CDR1 SEHNR, CDR2 FQNEAQ (reference sequence). Trimming stripped 3 bases from V and 11 bases from J, with 22 bases between. CDR3 region: CASSFWELPVLGAFF. The CDR3 bases are TGTGCCAGCAGCTTCTGGGAGCTTCCCGTATTGGGGGCTTTCTTT.

The chain couples TRBV2 to TRBJ1-1; D not certain. CDR1 SNHLY and CDR2 FYNNEI come from the germline V gene. Between the trimmed V and J ends, which lost 6 bases and 1 base, there was a span of 9 bases. This CDR3 has 13 amino acids. CDR3 loop: CASRGRGNTEAFF. In DNA, the CDR3 is TGTGCCAGCAGGGGCCGGGGGAACACTGAAGCTTTCTTT.

The chain links TRBV6-6 to TRBJ2-3; TRBD2 matches at 7 bases. Germline V gene lookup returns CDR1 MNHNY and CDR2 SVGAGI (reference sequence). V lost 6 bases and J lost 4; bases outside the gene matches: 7. The CDR3 loop spans 14 amino acids. CDR3 residues: CASRRAGVADTQYF. CDR3 bases: TGTGCCAGCAGGCGCGCGGGAGTGGCAGATACGCAGTATTTT.

The rearrangement uses TRBV2 and TRBJ2-1; 10 bases align to TRBD1. The germline V gene has CDR1 SNHLY and CDR2 FYNNEI. The CDR3 has 17 amino acids. The J segment lost 6 bases and the V segment lost 1 base, leaving 9 bases of the junction unmatched. The CDR3 protein is CASSEVGGQGISNEQFF. Written as DNA, the CDR3 is TGTGCCAGCAGTGAAGTGGGGGGACAGGGGATAAGCAATGAGCAGTTCTTC.

The CDR3 sequence is CASSHEGQVYGYTF. As DNA, the CDR3 is TGTGCCAGCAGCCACGAGGGACAGGTCTATGGCTACACCTTC. The V and J genes are TRBV5-6 and TRBJ1-2; TRBD1 matches 8 bases. This CDR3 is 14 amino acids long. The V segment lost 4 bases and the J segment 4 bases; nucleotides outside the gene matches: 6. In germline, CDR1 is SGHDT, CDR2 YYEEEE.

This chain joins TRBV5-4 and TRBJ2-2; the D gene is possibly TRBD2 (5 bases). Trimming left V 3 bases short and J 4 bases short, with 13 bases between. The length of the CDR3 is 15 residues. Germline V gives CDR1 SGHNT, CDR2 YYREEE (reference sequence). The CDR3: CASSSTGLGTGELFF. The CDR3 DNA reads TGTGCCAGCAGCTCCACGGGGTTAGGCACCGGGGAGCTGTTTTTT.